The entry below describes one T cell receptor (beta chain). These data are taken from a study of cytomegalovirus exposure and HLA in healthy donors. The donors were in the 120-subject validation cohort; that cohort was separate from the roughly 620-subject first cohort. Profiled with immunoSEQ multiplex PCR; TCRdb holds only in-frame clones, not every one. The data hold some 68,000 clones, with roughly 96% observed a single time. V lost 5 bases and J 7 bases, leaving 14 bases between the germline ends. The germline CDR1 and CDR2 sequences are SGHVS and FNYEAQ. This CDR3 has 13 residues. This clonotype originated in a man aged 18 to 30 in good health and CMV-seronegative. The rearrangement joins TRBV7-6 to TRBJ2-5; D perhaps matches TRBD1 (5 bases). Sequences were obtained from PBMCs. The CDR3 protein is CASSLTGDGTQYF. The CDR3 DNA is TGTGCCAGCAGCCTAACAGGAGATGGGACCCAGTACTTC. Supplemented by reference TRBV7-6 and TRBJ2-5, the full variable domain reads GAGVSQSPRYKVTKRGQDVALRCDPISGHVSLYWYRQALGQGPEFLTYFNYEAQQDKSGLPNDRFSAERPEGSISTLTIQRTEQRDSAMYRCASSLTGDGTQYFGPGTRLLVL.